This T cell receptor beta chain stems from a study of T-cell reconstitution after alpha-beta-depleted transplantation in children. The CDR3 has 19 residues. Germline CDR1 SGHRS, CDR2 YFSETQ. The ends lost 4 bases at V and 2 bases at J; junction bases unmatched: 14. Ten or more counts support this clonotype. For TCRbeta, the library was prepared with unique molecular identifiers. TCRdb ran MiXCR on the PCR reads and lists one entry per CDR3 protein. The data contain a few hundred thousand distinct CDR3 sequences, around two fifths of them singletons. This material consisted of PBMCs, taken before TCRalphabeta/CD19-depleted stem cell transplant. The sequence was obtained from a girl aged 2-10 years with aplastic anemia, due to receive a stem cell transplant. This sequence joins TRBV5-1 and TRBJ2-5, with 13 positions matching TRBD2. Here the CDR3 DNA reads TGCGCCAGCAGCCCTGGACTAGCGGGAGAAGGACCGGGGCAAGAGACCCAGTACTTC. Protein product: CASSPGLAGEGPGQETQYF. Full variable domain (remainder filled in from reference TRBV5-1 and TRBJ2-5): KAGVTQTPRYLIKTRGQQVTLSCSPISGHRSVSWYQQTPGQGLQFLFEYFSETQRNKGNFPGRFSGRQFSNSRSEMNVSTLELGDSALYLCASSPGLAGEGPGQETQYFGPGTRLLVL.